The rows below give T cell receptor beta chains drawn from one sample of a study of T cells after yellow fever vaccination. MiXCR, run by TCRdb on the 5' RACE reads, gives a single entry per CDR3 protein. The repertoire has fewer than 350,000 distinct CDR3 sequences, about 4.5% of them found once; the top ten carry less than 20%. The specimen was PBMCs, collected 15 days after the yellow fever booster vaccination. The receptor source for this set is a man aged 18 to 29 who received the YFV17D yellow fever vaccine. Both conserved end residues are part of each CDR3. A D gene is named only where the DNA matches it firmly. A clone size is listed for some rows: how often the clone was seen (once, few, many), or a class if it is expanded.

V: TRBV6-5; size: few; D: .; length: 13; J: TRBJ1-6; CDR3: CASTNKPRTPLHF; DNA: TGTGCCAGCACCAACAAACCACGGACACCCCTCCACTTT
V: TRBV5-6; size: many; D: TRBD1; length: 16; J: TRBJ1-2; CDR3: CASSAPGQAINYGYTF; DNA: TGTGCCAGCAGCGCCCCGGGACAGGCGATTAACTATGGCTACACCTTC
V: TRBV20-1; size: many; D: .; length: 12; J: TRBJ2-3; CDR3: CSARSYTDTQYF; DNA: TGCAGTGCTAGATCATACACAGATACGCAGTATTTT
V: TRBV5-1; size: .; D: .; length: 14; J: TRBJ2-1; CDR3: CASSLEVADNEQFF; DNA: TGCGCCAGCAGCTTGGAAGTAGCGGACAATGAGCAGTTCTTC
V: TRBV10-3; size: many; D: TRBD2; length: 12; J: TRBJ2-7; CDR3: CAISGTSGGGYF; DNA: TGTGCCATCAGCGGAACTAGCGGGGGAGGGTACTTC
V: TRBV5-1; size: .; D: TRBD1; length: 14; J: TRBJ2-7; CDR3: CASSWRQGAREQYF; DNA: TGCGCCAGCAGCTGGAGACAGGGGGCTAGGGAGCAGTACTTC
V: TRBV12-3/TRBV12-4; size: many; D: .; length: 13; J: TRBJ1-3; CDR3: CASSLAAAATIYF; DNA: TGTGCCAGCAGCTTAGCAGCAGCGGCCACCATATATTTT
V: TRBV7-9; size: few; D: .; length: 12; J: TRBJ1-1; CDR3: CASSIPGGEAFF; DNA: TGTGCCAGCAGCATACCTGGGGGTGAAGCTTTCTTT
V: TRBV18; size: .; D: .; length: 12; J: TRBJ2-1; CDR3: CASSRDTGEQFF; DNA: TGTGCCAGCTCCCGCGACACCGGTGAGCAGTTCTTC
V: TRBV7-2; size: few; D: .; length: 18; J: TRBJ1-6; CDR3: CASGGAAGLSSYNSPLHF; DNA: TGTGCCAGCGGGGGGGCGGCAGGGCTGAGCTCCTATAATTCACCCCTCCACTTT
V: TRBV5-1; size: few; D: .; length: 14; J: TRBJ1-1; CDR3: CASSYGTTGGEAFF; DNA: TGCGCCAGCAGTTACGGGACGACGGGGGGTGAAGCTTTCTTT
V: TRBV5-1; size: few; D: TRBD2; length: 17; J: TRBJ2-2; CDR3: CASSPHTGGANTGELFF; DNA: TGCGCCAGCAGCCCTCATACGGGGGGGGCTAACACCGGGGAGCTGTTTTTT
V: TRBV6-6; size: .; D: .; length: 13; J: TRBJ1-5; CDR3: CASSYSGVQPQHF; DNA: TGTGCCAGCAGTTATTCAGGGGTTCAGCCCCAGCATTTT
V: TRBV20-1; size: many; D: TRBD1; length: 13; J: TRBJ1-2; CDR3: CSAKDRGPLGYTF; DNA: TGCAGTGCGAAGGACAGGGGGCCCCTTGGCTACACCTTC
V: TRBV6-2/TRBV6-3; size: .; D: TRBD1; length: 15; J: TRBJ1-1; CDR3: CASSESRDRNTEAFF; DNA: TGTGCCAGCAGTGAAAGCCGGGACAGGAACACTGAAGCTTTCTTT
V: TRBV7-2; size: many; D: TRBD1; length: 16; J: TRBJ2-3; CDR3: CASSLEHRGSTDTQYF; DNA: TGTGCCAGCAGCTTAGAGCACAGGGGGAGCACAGATACGCAGTATTTT
V: TRBV6-5; size: few; D: .; length: 14; J: TRBJ2-5; CDR3: CATVSGFSQETQYF; DNA: TGTGCCACCGTGAGCGGGTTTAGCCAAGAGACCCAGTACTTC
V: TRBV29-1; size: .; D: .; length: 15; J: TRBJ2-6; CDR3: CSVVHSYSGANVLTF; DNA: TGCAGCGTTGTCCACAGTTACTCTGGGGCCAACGTCCTGACTTTC
V: TRBV3-1; size: .; D: .; length: 15; J: TRBJ2-5; CDR3: CASSSWTAVEETQYF; DNA: TGTGCCAGCAGCTCTTGGACTGCTGTTGAGGAGACCCAGTACTTC
V: TRBV7-2; size: few; D: TRBD1; length: 17; J: TRBJ1-4; CDR3: CASSLVLWDSWDEKLFF; DNA: TGTGCCAGCAGCTTAGTTCTTTGGGACAGTTGGGATGAAAAACTGTTTTTT
V: TRBV5-5; size: .; D: .; length: 17; J: TRBJ1-5; CDR3: CASSTGGGPGSNQPQHF; DNA: TGTGCCAGCAGCACTGGGGGGGGGCCAGGAAGCAATCAGCCCCAGCATTTT
V: TRBV7-8; size: many; D: TRBD2; length: 14; J: TRBJ2-5; CDR3: CASTFERGWETQYF; DNA: TGTGCCAGCACGTTTGAGCGGGGGTGGGAGACCCAGTACTTC
V: TRBV7-9; size: many; D: .; length: 14; J: TRBJ1-1; CDR3: CASIRLAGNTEAFF; DNA: TGTGCCAGCATCCGCCTAGCGGGGAACACTGAAGCTTTCTTT
V: TRBV6-5; size: many; D: .; length: 13; J: TRBJ1-5; CDR3: CASSGRPNQPQHF; DNA: TGTGCCAGCAGCGGACGGCCGAATCAGCCCCAGCATTTT
V: TRBV12-3/TRBV12-4; size: many; D: .; length: 15; J: TRBJ1-1; CDR3: CASSAWGRRNTEAFF; DNA: TGTGCCAGCAGTGCCTGGGGACGGAGGAACACTGAAGCTTTCTTT
V: TRBV7-9; size: many; D: TRBD2; length: 13; J: TRBJ2-2; CDR3: CAVGGANAGELFF; DNA: TGTGCCGTCGGGGGGGCCAATGCCGGGGAGCTGTTTTTT
V: TRBV20-1; size: few; D: .; length: 12; J: TRBJ2-5; CDR3: CSASHLQETQYF; DNA: TGCAGTGCCAGTCATCTCCAAGAGACCCAGTACTTC
V: TRBV29-1; size: many; D: TRBD2; length: 14; J: TRBJ2-5; CDR3: CSVRLAGGQETQYF; DNA: TGCAGCGTCCGACTAGCGGGGGGGCAAGAGACCCAGTACTTC
V: TRBV4-1; size: many; D: .; length: 14; J: TRBJ2-7; CDR3: CASSQVPGSDEQYF; DNA: TGCGCCAGCAGCCAAGTCCCAGGTTCGGACGAGCAGTACTTC
V: TRBV5-1; size: many; D: .; length: 15; J: TRBJ2-2; CDR3: CASSLEGTNTGELFF; DNA: TGCGCCAGCAGCTTGGAGGGGACCAACACCGGGGAGCTGTTTTTT
V: TRBV29-1; size: .; D: .; length: 14; J: TRBJ2-7; CDR3: CSVVSPKDIREQYF; DNA: TGCAGCGTTGTCTCCCCCAAGGATATACGCGAGCAGTACTTC
V: TRBV3-1; size: .; D: .; length: 12; J: TRBJ1-1; CDR3: CASSQEDSAAFF; DNA: TGTGCCAGCAGCCAAGAAGACTCGGCAGCTTTCTTT
V: TRBV3-1; size: few; D: TRBD1; length: 16; J: TRBJ1-1; CDR3: CASSQGGGQANTEAFF; DNA: TGTGCCAGCAGCCAAGGAGGGGGACAGGCGAACACTGAAGCTTTCTTT
V: TRBV7-2; size: many; D: .; length: 14; J: TRBJ2-5; CDR3: CASSFRDPAETQYF; DNA: TGTGCCAGCAGCTTCCGCGACCCGGCAGAGACCCAGTACTTC
V: TRBV5-4; size: few; D: TRBD1; length: 14; J: TRBJ2-3; CDR3: CASINRDRGNTQYF; DNA: TGTGCCAGCATCAACCGGGACAGGGGAAATACGCAGTATTTT
V: TRBV7-2; size: many; D: .; length: 14; J: TRBJ2-7; CDR3: CASSFLGRRYEQYF; DNA: TGTGCCAGCAGCTTTCTCGGACGCCGCTACGAGCAGTACTTC
V: TRBV7-7; size: .; D: TRBD2; length: 16; J: TRBJ2-5; CDR3: CASSATSGGRLETQYF; DNA: TGTGCCAGCAGCGCCACTAGCGGGGGACGGTTAGAGACCCAGTACTTC
V: TRBV6-6; size: few; D: .; length: 14; J: TRBJ1-1; CDR3: CASSIRVGDTEAFF; DNA: TGTGCCAGCAGTATCAGGGTAGGCGACACTGAAGCTTTCTTT
V: TRBV20-1; size: many; D: TRBD2; length: 14; J: TRBJ2-1; CDR3: CSARDWLAGTEQFF; DNA: TGCAGTGCTAGAGATTGGCTAGCGGGGACTGAGCAGTTCTTC
V: TRBV5-5; size: many; D: .; length: 14; J: TRBJ1-2; CDR3: CASSLGQESYGYTF; DNA: TGTGCCAGCAGCTTGGGTCAGGAGTCCTATGGCTACACCTTC
V: TRBV6-2/TRBV6-3; size: .; D: .; length: 13; J: TRBJ2-1; CDR3: CASTSGHYNEQFF; DNA: TGTGCCAGCACTTCGGGGCACTACAATGAGCAGTTCTTC